A single sample is the source of the 19 T cell receptor beta chains below, sequenced in a study of cytomegalovirus exposure and HLA in healthy donors. Using immunoSEQ multiplex PCR, the repertoire was profiled, and TCRdb retains in-frame clones only, with some absent. The top ten hold roughly 0.75% of the sample, which has 300,000 to 400,000 clones, roughly 89% seen once. The specimen was PBMCs. Every receptor here comes from a young woman in good health and CMV-seronegative.

The chain employs TRBV19 and TRBJ1-1; the match to TRBD1 covers 9 bases. CDR3 size: 15 residues. V was pared by 5 bases and J by 1 base, with 5 bases of the junction left unmatched. CDR1 and CDR2 from the germline V gene are LNHDA and SQIVND (reference sequence). The CDR3 loop is CASSFDRGSNTEAFF. CDR3 in DNA: TGTGCCAGTAGTTTCGACAGGGGGTCGAACACTGAAGCTTTCTTT.

The chain has TRBV28 and TRBJ2-7; D gene unclear. The CDR3 is made up of 11 amino acids. CDR1 is MDHEN and CDR2 is SYDVKM in the germline V gene. Trimming took 8 bases from V and 5 from J, leaving 10 bases between them. This chain's CDR3 is CASCLVDEQYF. In DNA, the CDR3 is TGTGCCAGCTGCCTAGTAGACGAGCAGTACTTC.

CDR3 nucleotide sequence: TGTGCCAGCAGCTTAACGGGGACATCCATGGGGATTTCGGATGGCTACACCTTC. Translation: CASSLTGTSMGISDGYTF. The chain combines TRBV11-2 with TRBJ1-2, with D maybe TRBD1 (6 bases). Trimming took off 2 bases at V and 6 bases at J, with 25 bases between the two ends. Germline V gene lookup returns CDR1 SGHAT and CDR2 FQNNGV. The CDR3 consists of 18 residues.

This chain uses TRBV5-1 with TRBJ2-3, with D possibly being TRBD2 (6 bases). V lost 2 bases and J 1 base, leaving 32 bases between the germline ends. The CDR3 covers 22 residues. Germline V lookup: CDR1 SGHRS, CDR2 YFSETQ. The CDR3 here is CASSLRIPGRTGETGGTDTQYF. The CDR3 coding sequence is TGCGCCAGCAGCTTACGTATCCCGGGACGGACGGGTGAGACGGGAGGCACAGATACGCAGTATTTT.

This chain joins TRBV15 and TRBJ2-1, with TRBD2 matching over 7 bases. The CDR3 contains 14 residues. Germline CDR1 LNHNV, CDR2 YYDKDF (reference sequence). J lost 5 bases, V lost 6 bases, and 7 bases had no gene match. CDR3 DNA: TGTGCCACCAGGGGAGGGGCAGCCAACAATGAGCAGTTCTTC. Translated, it gives CATRGGAANNEQFF.

The gene calls are TRBV28 and TRBJ2-5; 11 nucleotides agree with TRBD2. Germline V gives CDR1 MDHEN, CDR2 SYDVKM. This CDR3 region has 15 residues. V was clipped by 4 bases and J by 2 bases; unmatched bases: 3. As DNA, the CDR3 is TGTGCCAGCAGTTCAAGACTAGCGGGACAAGAGACCCAGTACTTC. Its protein is CASSSRLAGQETQYF.

The chain joins TRBV11-2 to TRBJ2-5, with 12 bases that match TRBD2. Germline V gene sequence: CDR1 SGHAT, CDR2 FQNNGV. The length of the CDR3 is 15 residues. The V gene end was trimmed by 0 bases and the J gene end by 7 bases; junction bases not matched to a gene: 3. In DNA, the CDR3 is TGTGCCAGCAGCTTAGAAGCTAGCGGGAGGGGGACCCAGTACTTC. It yields the protein CASSLEASGRGTQYF.

A few counts support this clone. This rearrangement joins TRBV4-2 to TRBJ2-7; D is unclear. The CDR3 is 14 residues long. Germline V lookup: CDR1 LGHNA, CDR2 YNFKEQ. The ends were cut back, 4 bases at V and 1 base at J, with 11 bases in the middle. The CDR3: CASSPGFESYEQYF. Here the CDR3 DNA reads TGTGCCAGCAGCCCCGGGTTCGAGTCCTACGAGCAGTACTTC.

About this clone itself: Distinct nucleotide sequences in the sample also encode this CDR3. V is TRBV28 and J is TRBJ1-4, with a possible D match to TRBD1 (5 bases). This CDR3 spans 14 amino acids. CDR1 and CDR2 (germline): MDHEN, SYDVKM. V lost 8 bases and J 5 bases, leaving 15 bases between the germline ends. CDR3 nucleotides: TGTGCCAGCTCCATGGGGGGGTCCAATGAAAAACTGTTTTTT. It codes for CASSMGGSNEKLFF.

This chain joins TRBV18 and TRBJ2-7, with 8 bases lining up with TRBD1. Trimming at V came to 5 bases and at J to 6 bases, leaving 9 bases not matched to a gene. CDR3 size: 14 residues. Germline V gene lookup returns CDR1 KGHSH and CDR2 LQKENI. The CDR3 here is CASSSGTGYSEQYF. CDR3 DNA: TGTGCCAGCTCATCCGGGACAGGATACAGCGAGCAGTACTTC.

The V and J genes are TRBV27 and TRBJ2-1; 7 nucleotides match TRBD1. The junction had 1 base not matched to a gene; V was cut back by 3 bases and J by 5 bases. Germline V lookup: CDR1 MNHEY, CDR2 SMNVEV (reference sequence). The length of the CDR3 is 13 residues. CDR3 residues: CASSFGTDNEQFF. The DNA for the CDR3 is TGTGCCAGCAGTTTTGGGACAGACAATGAGCAGTTCTTC.

This sequence joins TRBV10-2 and TRBJ2-7, with TRBD2 matching over 8 bases. The CDR3 has 15 residues. V trimming: 6 bases; J trimming: 6 bases; junction bases outside the gene matches: 13. The germline V gene encodes CDR1 WSHSY and CDR2 SAAADI. In nucleotides, the CDR3 is TGCGCCAGCAGCCCCCCAAGCGGGAGTCCTTCCGAGCAGTACTTC. Its protein product is CASSPPSGSPSEQYF.

The rearrangement joins TRBV2 to TRBJ2-5; maybe TRBD1 (5 bases). This CDR3 comprises 15 residues. Trimming shortened V by 3 bases and J by 5 bases, and 16 bases separated the two germline ends. Per the germline V gene, CDR1 is SNHLY and CDR2 is FYNNEI. CDR3 nucleotide sequence: TGTGCCAGCAGTGAGGACAACACCCTGGGGGAGACCCAGTACTTC. Translating gives CASSEDNTLGETQYF.

This chain joins TRBV25-1 and TRBJ2-1; TRBD2 matches 15 bases. J was trimmed by 5 bases and V by 5 bases; bases with no gene match: 10. CDR3 size: 18 residues. In germline, CDR1 is MGHDK, CDR2 SYGVNS. This CDR3 reads CASSNSRTSGGDHNEQFF. DNA of the CDR3: TGTGCCAGCAGTAACTCGAGGACTAGCGGGGGGGATCACAATGAGCAGTTCTTC.

The chain couples TRBV28 to TRBJ1-5; D unclear. The CDR3 has 15 residues. Germline lookup yields CDR1 MDHEN and CDR2 SYDVKM. V lost 11 bases to trimming and J lost 1 base, with 18 bases between them. CDR3 in DNA: TGTGCCCTCAATGAGGGAGGGATCAGCAATCAGCCCCAGCATTTT. Protein: CALNEGGISNQPQHF.

The rearrangement joins TRBV9 to TRBJ2-1; 10 bases map to TRBD2. Germline assignment: CDR1 SGDLS and CDR2 YYNGEE. Trimming cost V 1 base and J 8 bases; bases outside gene matches: 9. The CDR3 spans 16 residues. The CDR3 protein is CASSVKGTSVGYEQFF. The CDR3 bases are TGTGCCAGCAGCGTAAAGGGGACTAGCGTAGGCTATGAGCAGTTCTTC. Variable domain in full (rest from reference TRBV9 and TRBJ2-1): DSGVTQTPKHLITATGQRVTLRCSPRSGDLSVYWYQQSLDQGLQFLIQYYNGEERAKGNILERFSAQQFPDLHSELNLSSLELGDSALYFCASSVKGTSVGYEQFFGPGTRLTVL.

The chain recombines TRBV27 with TRBJ2-1; 10 nucleotides line up with TRBD1. The CDR3 extends over 16 amino acids. Germline trimming cut 4 bases from V and 3 bases from J; bases unmatched to any gene: 6. Per germline, CDR1 MNHEY and CDR2 SMNVEV (reference sequence). CDR3 loop: CASSSGTGAFYNEQFF. DNA for the CDR3: TGTGCCAGCAGTTCGGGGACAGGGGCTTTCTACAATGAGCAGTTCTTC.

The chain carries TRBV6-5 and TRBJ1-1; 7 nucleotides align to TRBD1. Trimming cost V 4 bases and J 1 base; bases outside gene matches: 6. The CDR3 covers 15 residues. The germline CDR1 and CDR2 sequences are MNHEY and SVGAGI. This chain's CDR3 is CASSLTGRGNTEAFF. CDR3 sequence (DNA): TGTGCCAGCAGTTTGACAGGGCGGGGGAACACTGAAGCTTTCTTT.

The chain combines TRBV18 with TRBJ2-5; 10 nucleotides align to TRBD2. V gave up 6 bases and J gave up 2 bases; unmatched junction bases: 9. The V gene's germline CDR1 is KGHSH and CDR2 LQKENI. The CDR3 spans 16 residues. The CDR3 protein is CASSRGLAAPQETQYF. In nucleotides, the CDR3 is TGTGCCAGCTCCCGTGGACTAGCGGCTCCTCAAGAGACCCAGTACTTC.